Below, one T cell receptor (beta chain) is given with its context. Clones were read by immunoSEQ multiplex PCR, and TCRdb kept only the in-frame ones, dropping some. The data show roughly 320,000 clones, about 82% seen once. This sample was included in a study of blood T cell repertoires in COVID-19. Study as a whole: Samples taken during acute and convalescent COVID-19 were collected in the United States, Italy and Spain. In each case, the material was cDNA or gDNA derived from T cells, B-cell-depleted T cells, or PBMCs.

The CDR3 loop spans 16 amino acids. Germline-derived CDR1 and CDR2 are SGHDT and YYEEEE. V lost 3 bases to trimming and J lost 5 bases, with 20 bases between them. Sequencing was carried out using peripheral blood. The V and J genes are TRBV5-6 and TRBJ1-1; maybe TRBD1 (6 bases). The TCR was taken from a human donor in a cohort sampled during active COVID-19. This CDR3 reads CASSSNREGFATEAFF. CDR3 sequence (DNA): TGTGCCAGCAGCTCCAACAGGGAAGGTTTCGCGACTGAAGCTTTCTTT.